This T cell receptor beta chain comes out of a study of T cell responses to AZD1222 COVID-19 vaccine (dated by TCRdb to about 2021). Regarding the study in general: AZD1222 recipients with second doses at about 4 weeks or about 12 weeks were pooled, because spike-specific TCR depth and breadth did not differ between schedules. TCR sequencing covered roughly 230 trial participants: 207 given two doses of AZD1222 and 26 given two doses of MenACWY control vaccine. Enrollment into the trials was organized by age into subgroups of 18-55, 56-69 and 70-plus years, and those subgroups contained about 150, 27 and 61 TCR-sequenced participants, respectively.

The CDR3, from cysteine to phenylalanine, totals 12 residues. The retained sequence is limited to the CDR3, 36 bases, with the frame set at the first base. V is pruned by 7 bases and J by 3 bases, leaving 5 bases of the junction without a gene match. Looking up the germline V gene yields CDR1 SQVTM and CDR2 ANQGSEA. The time point tag for this specimen amounts to: baseline before first vaccination. Vaccinee samples came from UK trials COV001 and COV002, including a single-blind randomized controlled phase 2/3 trial of AZD1222 (ChAdOx1 nCoV-19) in healthy adults. For TCRbeta chain sequencing, PBMC samples were collected from trial participants at day 0 and at day 28 after the second dose. The CDR3 regions of human TCRbeta chains were analyzed by immunosequencing. As for the authors' bioinformatics: Repertoire TCRs were checked for matches against a reference library of SARS-CoV-2-specific TCRs that had been generated using the MIRA antigen-specificity platform. Breadth was defined as the fraction of unique TCRs that were SARS-CoV-2-associated, and depth was defined as the fraction of total T cells that were SARS-CoV-2-associated. Using the MIRA data, each spike-specific TCR was assigned both to the spike region to which the TCR was reactive and to a CD4 or CD8 class. Log10-transformed breadth and depth values were compared by one-way ANOVA with Sidak's multiple comparisons tests. This immuneACCESS table, as held by TCRdb, lists in-frame sequences with V and J called but not all clones. Of the missing ones, under half trace to an unresolved V gene in checked studies; the others have no known cause. V, J and clone size derive from that table, while D and trimming were established from the DNA sequence. The sample yields about 85,000 clones; 80% to 90% were counted once. Together, the top ten hold around 15% of the sample.

A word on this clone: Its antigen is not yet known. Within one base of it there is no much larger clone, and no base qualities were kept.

What the study reported, not specific to this receptor: Participants were mostly white British and included more females than males, and it was suggested by the authors that clonal diversity may have been underestimated. Because no samples from the day 14 peak response were available, repertoires could be characterized only after the peak T cell response. Vaccine-associated CD4 TCRs spanned the whole spike protein, with dominant responses in regions 160-218 and 743-854. The 56-69-year group was small, and its depth increase did not reach significance, likely because of low power. Conclusions about previously exposed vaccinees are limited, since just five or six AZD1222 recipients were seropositive for SARS-CoV-2 at baseline. Epitopes outside the regions mutated in the B.1.351 and B.1.1.7 variants were reportedly recognized by nearly half of the unique spike-specific TCRs. Spike-specific TCR breadth and depth rose significantly after two AZD1222 doses compared with day 0 and with MenACWY recipients.

The TCR sequence derives from an adult in good health. The rearranged chain carries TRBV29-1 and TRBJ2-5, with 7 bases aligning to TRBD1. This specimen consisted of peripheral blood, obtained on day 0 of AZD1222 vaccination. The nucleotides read TGCAGCGCTACAGGGGCGGAAGAGACCCAGTACTTC. It codes for CSATGAEETQYF.